This T cell receptor beta chain was recorded in a study of blood T cell repertoires in COVID-19. Assay used: immunoSEQ multiplex PCR; TCRdb lists only in-frame clones, some missing. The sample yields over 70,000 clones, roughly 88% seen once. Trimming took off 5 bases at V and 3 bases at J, with 14 bases between the two ends. The CDR3 sequence is 15 residues long. CDR1 is MNHEY and CDR2 is SMNVEV in the germline V gene (reference sequence). This clone was detected once. The J gene is TRBJ2-1, the V gene TRBV27; D gene unclear. The sequenced material came from peripheral blood. This TCR derives from a man older than 75 with acute or convalescent COVID-19. CDR3: CASSPSWSSYNEQFF. The CDR3 region has the DNA TGTGCCAGCAGTCCGTCGTGGAGCAGCTACAATGAGCAGTTCTTC.